Shown below are 20 T cell receptor beta chains from a single sample sequenced in a study of T cells after yellow fever vaccination. TCRdb re-analysed the 5' RACE reads in MiXCR, keeping a single row per CDR3 protein. Of a few hundred thousand distinct CDR3 sequences listed, around 3.9% are singletons. The source was PBMCs, collected 5 days after the yellow fever booster vaccination. Source of these receptors: a man between 18 and 29 years old who received the YFV17D yellow fever vaccine.

The table lists this clonotype with a few counts. The chain recombines TRBV1 with TRBJ1-6; the table gives TRBD1 as D, unverified against the DNA. TRBV1 is a known pseudogene. The CDR3 consists of 21 residues. CDR3 in DNA: TGCACCAGCAGCCAAGATAGCCCTCCGGGACAGACGAGCTCCTATAATTCACCCCTCCACTTT. This gives the protein CTSSQDSPPGQTSSYNSPLHF.

In this sample, this clonotype turned up many times. The rearrangement uses TRBV19 and TRBJ2-7; D gene uncertain. The ends were cut back, 4 bases at V and 6 bases at J, with 13 bases in the middle. Germline CDR1 LNHDA, CDR2 SQIVND (reference sequence). The CDR3 has 13 amino acids. CDR3 nucleotide sequence: TGTGCCAGTAGTACCACAGTGGCTACCGAGCAGTACTTC. It codes for CASSTTVATEQYF. The variable domain in full, completed from reference TRBV19 and TRBJ2-7, reads DGGITQSPKYLFRKEGQNVTLSCEQNLNHDAMYWYRQDPGQGLRLIYYSQIVNDFQKGDIAEGYSVSREKKESFPLTVTSAQKNPTAFYLCASSTTVATEQYFGPGTRLTVT.

This chain uses TRBV7-2 with TRBJ1-5; a weak D match, TRBD1 (5 bases). Per the germline V gene, CDR1 is SGHTA and CDR2 is FQGNSA. V was trimmed by 6 bases and J by 4 bases, leaving 10 bases between them. The CDR3 sequence is 13 residues long. In nucleotides, the CDR3 is TGTGCCAGCAGGAAACAGGAGAATCAGCCCCAGCATTTT. Protein product: CASRKQENQPQHF.

In its sample, this clonotype was seen many times. The germline gene is not matched at one end of the junction; a read error may be the cause. This chain joins TRBV7-7 and TRBJ2-5; the match to TRBD2 covers 7 bases. The CDR3 is made up of 15 amino acids. Germline V gene sequence: CDR1 SSHAT, CDR2 FNYEAQ (reference sequence). CDR3 bases: TGTGCTAGCAGCATCCAGCGGGGACCTCAAGAGACCCAGTACTTC. This gives the protein CASSIQRGPQETQYF.

This clonotype was picked up a small number of times. This chain uses TRBV3-1 with TRBJ1-2; a weak D match, TRBD1 (5 bases). Germline values: CDR1 LGHDT, CDR2 YNNKEL (reference sequence). The CDR3 runs 14 residues. V shed 4 bases and J shed 5 bases, with 14 bases lying between them. Here the CDR3 DNA reads TGTGCCAGCAGCCTGAGGGGAGTGCGGTATGGCTACACCTTC. Encoded protein: CASSLRGVRYGYTF.

In its sample, this clonotype was seen many times. The rearrangement links TRBV12-3 or TRBV12-4 to TRBJ2-1; no clear D. This CDR3 is 13 amino acids long. Trimming removed 1 base at V and 6 bases at J, with 7 bases between. CDR3 sequence: CASSLGTVNEQFF. Here the CDR3 DNA reads TGTGCCAGCAGTTTAGGTACAGTCAATGAGCAGTTCTTC.

This clonotype came up many times. The chain has TRBV20-1 and TRBJ2-5; 8 nucleotides align to TRBD2. CDR3 length: 14 amino acids. V was pared by 6 bases and J by 2 bases, with 8 bases of the junction left unmatched. Germline V gives CDR1 DFQATT, CDR2 SNEGSKA (reference sequence). The CDR3 loop reads CSAPPGGPQETQYF. The CDR3 nucleotides are TGCAGTGCACCTCCGGGGGGGCCTCAAGAGACCCAGTACTTC.

The chain carries TRBV7-8 and TRBJ1-5; D is unresolved. The CDR3 sequence is 14 residues long. Germline CDR1 SGHVS, CDR2 FQNEAQ. V was clipped by 7 bases and J by 3 bases, with 13 bases between them. CDR3 coding DNA: TGTGCCAGCACCCCGGACGGATTCAATCAGCCCCAGCATTTT. It is translated as CASTPDGFNQPQHF.

This clonotype was recorded a few times. This chain links TRBV5-1 with TRBJ1-3, with D maybe TRBD1 (6 bases). V lost 0 bases to trimming and J lost 4 bases, with 17 bases between them. The germline V gene has CDR1 SGHRS and CDR2 YFSETQ. The CDR3 extends over 17 amino acids. The DNA of the CDR3 is TGCGCCAGCAGCTTGGTCCCAACCGGGACACTAGGAAACACCATATATTTT. It translates to CASSLVPTGTLGNTIYF.

Comment on this clonotype: Germline is not matched at one junction end, which may reflect a read error. This chain uses TRBV9 with TRBJ1-5, with 7 nucleotides matching TRBD1. In germline, CDR1 is SGDLS, CDR2 YYNGEE. This CDR3 has 15 residues. The CDR3 loop is CASSVGQGGNPPQHF. The CDR3 DNA sequence: TGTGCCAGCAGCGTAGGGCAGGGGGGTAATCCGCCCCAGCATTTT.

This clonotype occurred many times. The genes are TRBV7-2 and TRBJ2-3; 9 bases align to TRBD2. The germline V gene has CDR1 SGHTA and CDR2 FQGNSA. The CDR3 has 16 residues. V shed 0 bases and J 4 bases; nucleotides not matched to a gene: 5. CDR3 coding DNA: TGTGCCAGCAGCTTAGCGGCGGGGGGGAACTCAGATACGCAGTATTTT. Translating it yields CASSLAAGGNSDTQYF.

This clonotype appeared many times. The chain links TRBV4-3 to TRBJ1-2, with D uncertain. With 0 bases removed from V and 2 bases from J, the gap between germline ends came to 4 bases. CDR3 length equals 13 residues. Germline loops: CDR1 LGHNA, CDR2 YSLEER. In DNA, the CDR3 is TGCGCCAGCAGCCAAGAGCCGAACTATGGCTACACCTTC. Translation gives CASSQEPNYGYTF.

The table lists this clonotype with many counts. The rearrangement links TRBV2 to TRBJ2-1; 9 nucleotides line up with TRBD2. This CDR3 spans 15 amino acids. CDR1 SNHLY and CDR2 FYNNEI come from the germline V gene. V gave up 10 bases and J gave up 7 bases; unmatched junction bases: 14. In nucleotides, the CDR3 is TGTGCCACCGGGAGAAGGGTAGCGGGGGCTAATGAGCAGTTCTTC. Its translation: CATGRRVAGANEQFF.

The V call is TRBV6-2 or TRBV6-3, the J call TRBJ2-7; 10 bases are a match to TRBD1. This CDR3 is 17 amino acids long. The J segment lost 0 bases and the V segment lost 6 bases, leaving 11 bases of the junction unmatched. Per germline, CDR1 MNHEY and CDR2 SVGEGT. The DNA for the CDR3 is TGTGCCAGCAGCCCCCCGGGACAGGGGTTTTCCTCCTACGAGCAGTACTTC. Translated: CASSPPGQGFSSYEQYF.

V gene TRBV6-6 combines with J gene TRBJ1-6; D gene unclear. The length of the CDR3 is 15 residues. The germline V gene encodes CDR1 MNHNY and CDR2 SVGAGI (reference sequence). V gave up 0 bases and J gave up 5 bases, with 8 bases separating them. CDR3 DNA sequence: TGTGCCAGCAGTTACTCGACGAGACATAATTCACCCCTCCACTTT. Protein: CASSYSTRHNSPLHF.

The chain has TRBV18 and TRBJ2-1; no firm D call. V was pared by 2 bases and J by 6 bases, with 20 bases between. CDR3 length equals 17 residues. Looked up from germline, CDR1 is KGHSH and CDR2 is LQKENI. For the CDR3, the DNA is TGTGCCAGCTCACCAAGTATCTCGGCAGACGGGCCCAATGAGCAGTTCTTC. This sequence encodes CASSPSISADGPNEQFF.

At least ten counts were recorded for this clonotype. The chain couples TRBV10-3 to TRBJ2-3; 7 bases map to TRBD1. Germline lookup yields CDR1 ENHRY and CDR2 SYGVKD. With V trimmed by 3 bases and J by 3 bases, 9 bases remained unmatched. This CDR3 comprises 16 residues. CDR3: CAISERQGVSTDTQYF. CDR3 nucleotides: TGTGCCATCAGTGAAAGGCAGGGGGTGTCGACAGATACGCAGTATTTT.

The V gene is TRBV13, the J gene TRBJ1-6; weak D call: TRBD1 (6 bases). Germline V gene data show CDR1 as PRHDT and CDR2 as FYEKMQ (reference sequence). V shed 5 bases and J shed 10 bases, with 21 bases lying between them. This CDR3 has 16 amino acids. CDR3: CASSITGALRRSPLHF. The CDR3 DNA sequence: TGTGCCAGCAGCATAACGGGGGCCCTCCGGAGATCACCCCTCCACTTT.

The chain recombines TRBV19 with TRBJ1-5, with TRBD1 as a possible D gene (6 bases). Germline loops: CDR1 LNHDA, CDR2 SQIVND (reference sequence). V shed 7 bases and J shed 5 bases, with 18 bases lying between them. CDR3 length: 15 residues. This CDR3 is CASTRDTDPDQPQHF. In DNA form, the CDR3 reads TGTGCCAGTACCAGGGACACCGACCCGGATCAGCCCCAGCATTTT.

The chain is built from TRBV5-1 and TRBJ2-5; D may be TRBD2 (5 bases). The CDR3 consists of 14 residues. Germline V gene sequence: CDR1 SGHRS, CDR2 YFSETQ. Trimming shortened V by 5 bases and J by 4 bases, and 15 bases separated the two germline ends. The CDR3 DNA reads as TGCGCCAGCAGAACTCAGGAGGCCCGAGAGACCCAGTACTTC. Translation gives CASRTQEARETQYF.